A selection of T cell receptor beta chains follows, all from one sample in a study of T cells after posttransplantation cyclophosphamide. TCRdb's table, derived via immunoSEQ multiplex PCR, lists solely in-frame clones and lacks some. This set yields more than 8,500 clones and no singletons; the top ten hold 3% to 4.5%. The input for sequencing was PBMCs, taken around 350 days after allogeneic stem cell transplant with posttransplant cyclophosphamide. Every receptor here comes from a male patient aged 45-59 years who received an allogeneic stem cell transplant from a related donor and was CMV-positive. Part of the T cells may come from the graft donor. CDR3s include the opening cysteine and the closing phenylalanine or tryptophan. The D gene is left open where the match is weak. Sizes are listed as once, few, many, or a class for an expanded clone.

>TRBV4-3|many|-|TRBJ2-7
TGCGCCAGCAGCCAGACTTCCACCGGGGTTTTTACCTACGAGCAGTACTTC
CASSQTSTGVFTYEQYF
>TRBV14|many|-|TRBJ1-1
TGTGCCAGCAGCCAAGGGCGGCAGAAGAACACTGAAGCTTTCTTT
CASSQGRQKNTEAFF
>TRBV7-2|medium-sized|-|TRBJ2-2
TGTGCCAGCAGCTTAGATTTGGGGGGTTCCGGGGAGCTGTTTTTT
CASSLDLGGSGELFF
>TRBV10-2|many|-|TRBJ1-5
TGCGCCAGCAGTGAGATGAGGGCGGACAATCAGCCCCAGCATTTT
CASSEMRADNQPQHF
>TRBV19|many|-|TRBJ1-4
TGTGCCAGTACTAGGGGTGGTAATGAAAAACTGTTTTTT
CASTRGGNEKLFF
>TRBV9|many|-|TRBJ1-2
TGTGCCAGCAGCACAACAGGGCTCAACTATGGCTACACCTTC
CASSTTGLNYGYTF
>TRBV7-2|many|-|TRBJ2-3
TGTGCCAGCAGCTTAGGGCCGGGGGGCCATGGAGATACGCAGTATTTT
CASSLGPGGHGDTQYF
>TRBV10-2|medium-sized|-|TRBJ2-3
TGCGCCAGCAGTACGGGAGCAGATACGCAGTATTTT
CASSTGADTQYF
>TRBV27|many|-|TRBJ1-1
TGTGCCAGCAGTTCCCCCCCAGGAGAAGCTTTCTTT
CASSSPPGEAFF
>TRBV9|many|-|TRBJ2-2
TGTGCCAGCAGCCCGCTCCGGGACATTGGGACCGGGGAGCTGTTTTTT
CASSPLRDIGTGELFF
>TRBV18|many|TRBD2|TRBJ2-7
TGTGCCAGCTCACCCGGGACTAGCGGGCGTGTCCACGAGCAGTACTTC
CASSPGTSGRVHEQYF